This T cell receptor (beta chain) was captured by sequencing in a study of T-cell memory formation after mild COVID-19. TCRdb processed the 5' RACE reads anew with MiXCR; each CDR3 protein has one entry. The sample carries about 35,000 distinct CDR3 sequences, 21% recorded once. The V end was cut by 5 bases, the J end by 4 bases, with 9 bases between. This CDR3 comprises 12 residues. Looked up from germline, CDR1 is PRHDT and CDR2 is FYEKMQ (reference sequence). The sample was PBMCs or a T cell subset sorted from them (not recorded which). This TCR derives from an adult who had mild COVID-19 (a few samples of this study predate the infection). Cell type and time point are not known. V is TRBV13 and J is TRBJ2-7; tentative D call: TRBD2 (5 bases). The CDR3 protein is CASSIRTYEQYF. The CDR3 DNA reads as TGTGCCAGCAGCATTAGGACTTACGAGCAGTACTTC.